The rows below give T cell receptor beta chains drawn from one sample of a study of beta chain features in type 1 diabetes. Profiling relied on immunoSEQ multiplex PCR, and the TCRdb table lists in-frame clones only, not all of them. This table holds 350,000 to 450,000 clones, about 15% found once. Material: naive CD4+ T cells from blood. These receptors were taken from a woman under 30 in good health. The CDR3 runs from the conserved cysteine through the conserved F or W. Fields, in order: V gene, J gene, CDR3 protein.

TRBV30	TRBJ1-4	CAWKGQGVPNEKLFF
TRBV5-4	TRBJ1-2	CASSPSLRGEQNGYTF
TRBV29-1	TRBJ2-1	CSVVASGDSSYNEQFF
TRBV18	TRBJ2-3	CASSPLDGSTDTQYF
TRBV28	TRBJ2-5	CASSWLETQYF
TRBV30	TRBJ2-1	CAWSLHKPPAYNEQFF
TRBV19	TRBJ2-5	CASSTGLAEGETQYF
TRBV30	TRBJ2-4	CAWSVLGALAKNIQYF
TRBV30	TRBJ1-2	CASTGFLGYGYTF
TRBV21-1	TRBJ2-1	CASSKVSMKRESSYNEQFF